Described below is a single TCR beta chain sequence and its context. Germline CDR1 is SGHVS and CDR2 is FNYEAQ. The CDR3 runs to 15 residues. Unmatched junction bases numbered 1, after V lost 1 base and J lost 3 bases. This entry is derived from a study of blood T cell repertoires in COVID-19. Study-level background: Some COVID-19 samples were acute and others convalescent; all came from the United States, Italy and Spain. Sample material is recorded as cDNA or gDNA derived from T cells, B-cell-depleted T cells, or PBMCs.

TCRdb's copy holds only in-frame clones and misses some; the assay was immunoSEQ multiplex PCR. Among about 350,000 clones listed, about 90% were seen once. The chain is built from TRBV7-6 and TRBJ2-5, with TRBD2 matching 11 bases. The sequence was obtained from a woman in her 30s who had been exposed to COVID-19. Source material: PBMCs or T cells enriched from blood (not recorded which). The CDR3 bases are TGTGCCAGCAGCTTAGTGGGACTAGCGGAAGAGACCCAGTACTTC. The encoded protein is CASSLVGLAEETQYF. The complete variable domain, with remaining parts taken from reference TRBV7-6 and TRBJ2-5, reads GAGVSQSPRYKVTKRGQDVALRCDPISGHVSLYWYRQALGQGPEFLTYFNYEAQQDKSGLPNDRFSAERPEGSISTLTIQRTEQRDSAMYRCASSLVGLAEETQYFGPGTRLLVL.